These T cell receptor beta chains were read from a single sample in a study of blood T cell repertoires in COVID-19. Method: immunoSEQ multiplex PCR; TCRdb's copy keeps in-frame clones and lacks some. The table has some 88,000 clones, 85% seen once. The material sequenced was peripheral blood. Receptors originate from a man aged 60 to 69 with acute or convalescent COVID-19. Both conserved end residues are trimmed from each CDR3. The D gene is left open where the match is weak.

>TRBV7-2|-
ASSSRQIYEQY
>TRBV12-5|TRBD2
ASGLNPPGLQY
>TRBV29-1|-
SVGGDVSSNEKLF
>TRBV11-2|TRBD1
ASSFDRGGSTQY
>TRBV7-8|-
ASSSDSNNQPQH
>TRBV7-2|TRBD1
ASSLGWDRSSYEQY
>TRBV30|-
AWSVGQDNSPLH
>TRBV6-6|-
ASSSYRDQPQH
>TRBV19|-
ASSISGLGYT
>TRBV19|-
ASSPDQRGEAF
>TRBV7-2|-
ASSLGTHQPQH
>TRBV5-6|TRBD2
ASSFFLAGEGDNEQF
>TRBV9|TRBD2
ASSATSGSSYNEQF
>TRBV30|-
AWSEYSYTEAF
>TRBV5-1|-
ASSLRSWQVNTEAF
>TRBV5-1|TRBD1
ASSSTGTDNEKLF
>TRBV5-1|TRBD1
ASKPGTDPYGYT
>TRBV5-1|TRBD2
ASSLSSGSLEQY
>TRBV3-1/TRBV3-2|TRBD2
ASSPPLASGGETSTDTQY
>TRBV7-9|TRBD1
ASSLKQGPYNEQF
>TRBV4-1|-
ASSQEEAGVPRSGQF
>TRBV5-1|TRBD1
ASSFTGQGNTIY
>TRBV5-1|TRBD1
ASSSTDRAETQY
>TRBV15|TRBD1
ATSREDRVYSPLH
>TRBV11-1|TRBD2
ASSLRRGADTQY
>TRBV2|TRBD2
ASRRGLAGQGEQF
>TRBV7-6|-
ASSPRGGWNQPQH
>TRBV6-5|-
ASSPQGFSYNEQF
>TRBV27|-
ASSFLTSTGELF
>TRBV5-8|TRBD2
ASSLGGLAGGKTQY
>TRBV10-3|TRBD2
AIRERDYNEQF
>TRBV7-8|-
ASSLTRSGELF
>TRBV5-3|TRBD1
ARSRGRTGIGYEQY
>TRBV6-4|-
ASSSGTRGTQY
>TRBV29-1|-
SVGLGEKLF
>TRBV12-3/TRBV12-4|-
ASSPFQETQY
>TRBV14|-
ASSQDPTRVGGYT
>TRBV10-2|-
ASSVSGDQPQH
>TRBV18|TRBD1
ASSPRDRAIYGYT
>TRBV6-5|TRBD1
ASSYGDRQGLYEQY
>TRBV7-6|TRBD1
ASSLVDRVPGANVLT
>TRBV5-4|-
ASSLGSNYEQY
>TRBV6-5|TRBD2
ASSYSTSGVTDTQY
>TRBV2|TRBD1
ASRTYRGRNQETQY
>TRBV5-4|-
ASSLGRGETQY
>TRBV11-1|TRBD2
ASSFGGGWETQY
>TRBV15|TRBD1
ATSRGDRGPELDSPLH
>TRBV6-5|TRBD2
ASSLLAGGGELF
>TRBV9|-
ASKAGQLNTEAF
>TRBV24-1|TRBD1
ATSDGDRGYEQY
>TRBV7-3|-
ASSSDRNTEAF
>TRBV30|-
AWSRGGYEQY
>TRBV30|TRBD2
ACGGGPKTQY
>TRBV12-5|-
ASGYEGYGYT
>TRBV19|TRBD1
ASSIATGGPSPLH
>TRBV6-5|TRBD1
ASTPGTGPYEQY
>TRBV4-1|TRBD2
ASSQDEWGGGSGANVLT